These T cell receptor beta chains were read from a single sample in a study of blood T cell repertoires in COVID-19. Clones were sequenced by immunoSEQ multiplex PCR, and TCRdb holds only the in-frame ones, with some missing. The top ten clones hold approximately 29% of a sample with tens of thousands of clones, around 90% of them seen once. Sequenced sample: peripheral blood. All receptors come from a man between 45 and 60 years old with acute or convalescent COVID-19. Each CDR3 is given without its conserved first and last residue.

>TRBV5-6|TRBJ2-7
ASSLASTAAYEQY
>TRBV27|TRBJ2-7
ASSFAPGRGLSYEQY
>TRBV5-5|TRBJ2-3
ASSRGTDTQY
>TRBV7-3|TRBJ2-1
ASSFQGVNEQF
>TRBV9|TRBJ2-2
ASSVVGGTGELF
>TRBV5-1|TRBJ1-6
ASSLTGAYNSPLH
>TRBV6-6|TRBJ2-3
ASVAVADTQY
>TRBV19|TRBJ1-3
ASSVLTVSGNTIY
>TRBV3-1/TRBV3-2|TRBJ2-2
ASSTDLPGQGITGELF
>TRBV6-6|TRBJ2-7
ASSYKEYEQY
>TRBV7-8|TRBJ1-4
ASSLADRGEKLF
>TRBV11-3|TRBJ2-3
ASSLGLASDTQY
>TRBV5-4|TRBJ2-1
ASSLDTNNEQF
>TRBV10-2|TRBJ2-5
ASRLAGGETQY
>TRBV5-8|TRBJ1-1
ASSLVPGQGRSEAF
>TRBV19|TRBJ2-7
ASSIGTGGSSYEQY
>TRBV19|TRBJ1-1
ASSIGTLNTEAF
>TRBV5-1|TRBJ2-3
ASSSKDYHTQY
>TRBV30|TRBJ1-1
AWSVHRGTEAF
>TRBV5-1|TRBJ2-3
ASSLFLAGGPADTQY
>TRBV6-5|TRBJ1-1
ASSYRGGATEAF
>TRBV5-6|TRBJ1-1
ASSFDRGQAWSTEAF
>TRBV4-1|TRBJ1-6
ASSQGGVSGSPLH
>TRBV5-6|TRBJ2-7
ASSSPAGGYEQY
>TRBV11-2|TRBJ2-7
ASSFVTGGREQY
>TRBV6-5|TRBJ1-1
ASSVQANTEAF
>TRBV24-1|TRBJ2-1
ATRSGTDSYNEQF
>TRBV6-5|TRBJ2-7
ASSYSGQGGYEQY
>TRBV24-1|TRBJ2-3
ATSDVGGASRDTQY
>TRBV7-2|TRBJ2-7
ASSLAFRYEQY
>TRBV24-1|TRBJ1-2
ATSDFLSDYGYT
>TRBV5-1|TRBJ1-4
ASSNGQVLNEKLF
>TRBV9|TRBJ2-3
ASSVRGGGDTQY
>TRBV11-3|TRBJ2-2
ASSKQLDEDTGELF
>TRBV5-1|TRBJ1-2
ASSFDREDGYT
>TRBV10-3|TRBJ2-5
ATQGKSETQY
>TRBV5-4|TRBJ1-2
ASSLGAGLQANYGYT
>TRBV27|TRBJ2-7
ASSRATGTLYEQY
>TRBV5-1|TRBJ2-5
ASSTPGGAETQY
>TRBV4-1|TRBJ2-1
ASSQELYTMNEQF